This T cell receptor (beta chain) came from a study of blood T cell repertoires in COVID-19. For the study at large: PBMCs, B-cell-depleted T cells, or T cells were the source of the cDNA or gDNA that made up the material.

Method: immunoSEQ multiplex PCR; TCRdb's copy keeps in-frame clones and lacks some. The sample consists of some 220,000 clones, approximately 87% of them appearing once. CDR1 and CDR2 (germline): MNHEY, SVGAGI. The V gene lost 4 bases and the J gene lost 4 bases, with 19 bases spanning the gap. The length of the CDR3 is 16 residues. This rearrangement joins TRBV6-5 to TRBJ1-2; no firm D call. The sample comprised PBMCs or T cells enriched from blood (not recorded which). This TCR was recovered from a woman aged 45 to 65 in a cohort exposed to, infected with or recovered from COVID-19 (not recorded which). The CDR3 DNA reads TGTGCCAGCAGTTTCAGTGACACCCCGCTGCGCTATGGCTACACCTTC. This translates into CASSFSDTPLRYGYTF.